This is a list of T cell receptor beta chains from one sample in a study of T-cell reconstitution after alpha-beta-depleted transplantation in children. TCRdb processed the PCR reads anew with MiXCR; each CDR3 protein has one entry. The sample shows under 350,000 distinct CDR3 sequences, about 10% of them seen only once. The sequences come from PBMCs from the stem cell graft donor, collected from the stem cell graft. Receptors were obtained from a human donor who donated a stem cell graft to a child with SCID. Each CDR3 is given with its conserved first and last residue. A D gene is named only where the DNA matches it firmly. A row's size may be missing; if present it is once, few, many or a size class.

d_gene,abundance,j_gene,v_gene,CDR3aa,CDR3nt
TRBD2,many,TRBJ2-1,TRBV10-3,CAISESSGGPHEQFF,TGTGCCATCAGTGAGTCGTCGGGGGGGCCCCATGAGCAGTTCTTC
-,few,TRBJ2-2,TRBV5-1,CASSLGQITGELFF,TGCGCCAGCAGCTTGGGACAGATAACCGGGGAGCTGTTTTTT
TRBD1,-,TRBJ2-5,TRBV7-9,CASRKKGQGEETQYF,TGTGCCAGCAGAAAAAAGGGACAGGGGGAAGAGACCCAGTACTTC
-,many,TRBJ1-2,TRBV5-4,CASSGRTVANYGYTF,TGTGCCAGCAGCGGGCGGACAGTAGCTAACTATGGCTACACCTTC
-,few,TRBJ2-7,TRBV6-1,CASGRGEGIVNEQYF,TGTGCCAGCGGGAGGGGGGAGGGAATAGTGAACGAGCAGTACTTC
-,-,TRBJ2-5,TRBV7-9,CASSLGVKQETQYF,TGTGCCAGCAGCTTAGGAGTGAAACAAGAGACCCAGTACTTC
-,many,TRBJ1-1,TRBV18,CASSESLNTEAFF,TGTGCCAGCTCAGAGTCTCTGAACACTGAAGCTTTCTTT
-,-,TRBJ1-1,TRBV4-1,CASSQATPNTEAFF,TGCGCCAGCAGCCAAGCTACGCCGAACACTGAAGCTTTCTTT
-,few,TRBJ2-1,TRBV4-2,CASSGWDVGEQFF,TGTGCCAGCAGCGGATGGGACGTCGGTGAGCAGTTCTTC
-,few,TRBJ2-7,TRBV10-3,CAISESKGRSYEQYF,TGTGCCATCAGTGAGTCGAAGGGACGGAGTTACGAGCAGTACTTC
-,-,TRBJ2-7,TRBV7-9,CASSLENREKQYF,TGTGCCAGCAGCTTAGAAAACAGGGAAAAGCAGTACTTC
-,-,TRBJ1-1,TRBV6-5,CASSYVRSDNTEAFF,TGTGCCAGCAGTTACGTCCGGAGCGACAACACTGAAGCTTTCTTT
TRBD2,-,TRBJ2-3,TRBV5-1,CASSLGLGGLLAGAADTQYF,TGCGCCAGCAGCTTGGGTTTGGGAGGGCTACTAGCGGGGGCCGCAGATACGCAGTATTTT
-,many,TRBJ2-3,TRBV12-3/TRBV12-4,CASSFRAAPDEQYF,TGTGCCAGCAGTTTTCGGGCAGCCCCAGATGAGCAGTATTTT
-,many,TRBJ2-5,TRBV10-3,CAIRGDFPETQYF,TGTGCCATCAGGGGGGACTTTCCAGAGACCCAGTACTTC
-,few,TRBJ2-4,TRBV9,CASSVGGREKNIQYF,TGTGCCAGCAGCGTGGGTGGCAGAGAGAAAAACATTCAGTACTTC
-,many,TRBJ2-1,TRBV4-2,CASSHENNEQFF,TGTGCCAGCAGCCATGAAAACAATGAGCAGTTCTTC
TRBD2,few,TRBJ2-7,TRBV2,CASREVYEQYF,TGTGCCAGCCGGGAGGTATACGAGCAGTACTTC
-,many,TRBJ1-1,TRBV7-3,CASSLEGGNTEAFF,TGTGCCAGCAGCTTAGAGGGTGGGAACACTGAAGCTTTCTTT
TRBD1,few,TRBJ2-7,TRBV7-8,CASSPRTGGGYEQYF,TGTGCCAGCAGCCCCCGGACAGGGGGCGGCTACGAGCAGTACTTC
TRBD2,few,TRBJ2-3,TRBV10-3,CAISTTSGGDTQYF,TGTGCCATCAGCACGACTAGCGGGGGGGATACGCAGTATTTT
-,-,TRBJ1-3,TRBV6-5,CASSYHGQGGNTIYF,TGTGCCAGCAGTTACCATGGGCAGGGAGGAAACACCATATATTTT
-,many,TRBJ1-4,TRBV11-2,CASSYTGRAGGNEKLFF,TGTGCCAGCTCCTACACGGGCAGGGCCGGGGGTAATGAAAAACTGTTTTTT
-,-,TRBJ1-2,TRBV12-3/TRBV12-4,CASSPQGHSRSRYGYTF,TGTGCCAGCAGCCCACAAGGACATAGTCGGTCCCGCTATGGCTACACCTTC
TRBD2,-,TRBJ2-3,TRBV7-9,CASSEGLVESTDTQYF,TGTGCCAGCAGCGAGGGACTAGTCGAAAGCACAGATACGCAGTATTTT
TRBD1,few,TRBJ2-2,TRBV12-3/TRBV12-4,CASSSGDRGRTGELFF,TGTGCCAGCAGTTCCGGAGACAGGGGGCGGACCGGGGAGCTGTTTTTT
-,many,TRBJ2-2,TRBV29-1,CSVEPRGTGELFF,TGCAGCGTTGAACCGCGGGGAACCGGGGAGCTGTTTTTT
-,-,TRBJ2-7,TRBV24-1,CAPVPREDFHEQYF,TGTGCCCCGGTTCCGAGGGAAGATTTCCACGAGCAGTACTTC
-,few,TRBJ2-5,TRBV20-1,CSAQAQGGRLETQYF,TGCAGTGCGCAGGCTCAGGGGGGACGTTTAGAGACCCAGTACTTC
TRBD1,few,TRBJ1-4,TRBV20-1,CSARPTGGGEKLFF,TGCAGTGCTAGACCTACAGGGGGAGGTGAAAAACTGTTTTTT
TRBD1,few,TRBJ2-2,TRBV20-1,CSAKDRGRGTGELFF,TGCAGTGCTAAAGACAGGGGCCGAGGGACCGGGGAGCTGTTTTTT
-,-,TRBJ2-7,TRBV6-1,CASSEVVNHEQYF,TGTGCCAGCAGTGAGGTGGTGAACCACGAGCAGTACTTC
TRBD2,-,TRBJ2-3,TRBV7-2,CASSPWVSGGSYTQYF,TGTGCCAGCAGCCCCTGGGTTAGCGGGGGTTCTTATACGCAGTATTTT
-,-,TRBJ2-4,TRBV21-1,CASSKTLGALSKNIQYF,TGTGCCAGCAGCAAAACCTTGGGGGCCCTATCCAAAAACATTCAGTACTTC
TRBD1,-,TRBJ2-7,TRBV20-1,CSAGQATYEQYF,TGCAGTGCAGGACAGGCAACCTACGAGCAGTACTTC
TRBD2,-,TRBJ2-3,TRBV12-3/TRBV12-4,CASRVAGPTQYF,TGTGCCAGCAGGGTAGCGGGCCCTACGCAGTATTTT
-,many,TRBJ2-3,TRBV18,CASSPLRSTDTQYF,TGTGCCAGCTCACCACTTCGGAGCACAGATACGCAGTATTTT
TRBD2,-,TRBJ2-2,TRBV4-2,CASSLEGGLAGNTGELFF,TGTGCCAGCAGCCTCGAAGGGGGACTAGCGGGGAACACCGGGGAGCTGTTTTTT
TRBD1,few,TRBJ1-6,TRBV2,CASSDRDRVVSLHF,TGTGCCAGCAGTGACAGGGACAGGGTGGTTTCCCTCCACTTT
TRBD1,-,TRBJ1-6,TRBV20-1,CSATTGQGGSYNSPLHF,TGCAGTGCTACCACCGGACAGGGTGGATCCTATAATTCACCCCTCCACTTT
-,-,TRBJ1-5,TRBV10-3,CAIQQDGYQPQHF,TGTGCCATCCAGCAGGACGGTTATCAGCCCCAGCATTTT
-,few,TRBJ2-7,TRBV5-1,CASTLQIQGMYEQYF,TGCGCCAGCACTCTCCAAATTCAGGGGATGTACGAGCAGTACTTC
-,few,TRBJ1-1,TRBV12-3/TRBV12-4,CASSLAKWGGYTEAFF,TGTGCCAGCAGTTTAGCGAAATGGGGGGGTTACACTGAAGCTTTCTTT
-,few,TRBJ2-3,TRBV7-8,CASSLDYTDTQYF,TGTGCCAGCAGCTTAGACTACACAGATACGCAGTATTTT
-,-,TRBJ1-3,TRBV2,CASREGNTIYF,TGTGCCAGCAGAGAGGGGAACACCATATATTTT
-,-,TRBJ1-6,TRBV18,CASSPDSWAGYSPLHF,TGTGCCAGCTCACCAGACTCTTGGGCAGGGTATTCACCCCTCCACTTT
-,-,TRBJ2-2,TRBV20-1,CSARLQGNTGELFF,TGCAGTGCTAGGTTACAGGGGAACACCGGGGAGCTGTTTTTT
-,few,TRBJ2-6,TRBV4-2,CASSQGEGSGANVLTF,TGTGCCAGCAGCCAAGGGGAAGGGTCTGGGGCCAACGTCCTGACTTTC
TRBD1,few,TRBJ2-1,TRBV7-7,CASSLSGTGRSEQFF,TGTGCTAGCAGCTTATCCGGGACAGGGAGGTCTGAGCAGTTCTTC
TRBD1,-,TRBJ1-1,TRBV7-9,CASSDGTGPHTEAFF,TGTGCCAGCAGCGACGGGACAGGACCCCACACTGAAGCTTTCTTT
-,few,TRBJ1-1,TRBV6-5,CASSFTGTTEAFF,TGTGCCAGCAGTTTTACAGGGACCACTGAAGCTTTCTTT
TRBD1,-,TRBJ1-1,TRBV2,CASSDPRTGGRGRTEAFF,TGTGCCAGCAGTGATCCTAGGACAGGGGGCCGCGGTAGGACTGAAGCTTTCTTT
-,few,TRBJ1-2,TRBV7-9,CASRPARDLVEDGYTF,TGTGCCAGCAGGCCCGCCAGGGACTTGGTGGAGGATGGCTACACCTTC
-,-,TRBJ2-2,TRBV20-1,CSARLQGGGELFF,TGCAGTGCTAGATTACAGGGAGGCGGGGAGCTGTTTTTT
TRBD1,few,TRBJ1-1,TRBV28,CASRGQIEAFF,TGTGCCAGCAGGGGACAGATTGAAGCTTTCTTT
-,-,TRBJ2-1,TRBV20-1,CCANVDFGDSYNEQFF,TGCTGTGCCAATGTGGATTTCGGGGACTCCTACAATGAGCAGTTCTTC
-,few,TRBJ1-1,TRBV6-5,CASTGGGGVNTEAFF,TGTGCCAGCACGGGGGGGGGAGGGGTGAACACTGAAGCTTTCTTT
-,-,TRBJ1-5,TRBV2,CASSMTSPSNQPQHF,TGTGCCAGCAGTATGACAAGTCCTAGCAATCAGCCCCAGCATTTT
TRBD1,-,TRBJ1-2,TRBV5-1,CASSSTGGDDYGYTF,TGCGCCAGCAGCTCTACAGGGGGCGACGACTATGGCTACACCTTC